The 10 T cell receptor beta chains below come from one sample, sequenced in a study of long-term antiretroviral therapy in people with HIV. immunoSEQ v3.0 was run at survey level. Clones were sequenced by immunoSEQ multiplex PCR, and TCRdb holds only the in-frame ones, with some missing. Seen here are tens of thousands of clones, 95% observed once, and the top ten hold 2.5% to 3.5%. Here the sequenced sample was unsorted PBMCs, taken 5.3 years after starting antiretroviral therapy. Receptors originate from a man aged 50 to 59 with HIV.

The rearrangement links TRBV5-6 to TRBJ1-2; 8 bases line up with TRBD1. The V and J ends lost 4 bases and 6 bases, in that order; junction bases with no gene match: 5. CDR3 length equals 13 residues. Germline V gene lookup returns CDR1 SGHDT and CDR2 YYEEEE. The DNA of the CDR3 is TGTGCCAGCAGCCTGGGGACAGGACATGGCTACACCTTC. This sequence encodes CASSLGTGHGYTF. Together with reference TRBV5-6 and TRBJ1-2, the CDR3 gives the full variable domain: DAGVTQSPTHLIKTRGQQVTLRCSPKSGHDTVSWYQQALGQGPQFIFQYYEEEERQRGNFPDRFSGHQFPNYSSELNVNALLLGDSALYLCASSLGTGHGYTFGSGTRLTVV.

J is TRBJ2-7 and V is TRBV9; 8 bases match TRBD2. Germline CDR1 and CDR2: SGDLS and YYNGEE. Germline trimming cut 4 bases from V and 2 bases from J; bases unmatched to any gene: 5. CDR3 length: 14 residues. CDR3 in amino acids: CASSQGLGPYEQYF. The DNA for the CDR3 is TGTGCCAGCAGCCAGGGACTAGGGCCCTACGAGCAGTACTTC.

V usage is TRBV5-4 and J usage is TRBJ2-3; D perhaps matches TRBD1 (5 bases). CDR1 is SGHNT, CDR2 YYREEE, per germline (reference sequence). This CDR3 is 16 amino acids long. V was shortened by 3 bases and J by 5 bases, with 19 bases between the two germline ends. As DNA, the CDR3 is TGTGCCAGCAGCTCACCGATAGGGGCGCGAGAAGATACGCAGTATTTT. Amino acids: CASSSPIGAREDTQYF.

The chain couples TRBV9 to TRBJ1-6, with a weak D call TRBD1 (5 bases). V gave up 3 bases and J gave up 7 bases, with 11 bases separating them. This CDR3 is built from 14 residues. Germline V gene sequence: CDR1 SGDLS, CDR2 YYNGEE. Written as DNA, the CDR3 is TGTGCCAGCAGCGCCGGGGGAAAAAATTCACCCCTCCACTTT. Translated: CASSAGGKNSPLHF.

The rearrangement uses TRBV5-1 and TRBJ2-3; the D gene is possibly TRBD1 (6 bases). V was clipped by 3 bases and J by 4 bases, with 18 bases between them. Looked up from germline, CDR1 is SGHRS and CDR2 is YFSETQ. This CDR3 is built from 16 residues. The CDR3 region has the DNA TGCGCCAGCAGCTCGGAACCCAGGGGTGGGGCAGATACGCAGTATTTT. Its protein product is CASSSEPRGGADTQYF.

The chain links TRBV6-5 to TRBJ2-7; 7 positions match TRBD2. With V trimmed by 10 bases and J by 6 bases, 9 bases remained unmatched. Germline loops: CDR1 MNHEY, CDR2 SVGAGI. CDR3 length: 12 amino acids. CDR3 DNA: TGTGCCACGGGGGGAGGGCTGGGCGAGCAGTACTTC. It yields the protein CATGGGLGEQYF.

The rearrangement uses TRBV18 and TRBJ2-2; D call uncertain. The ends were cut back, 5 bases at V and 6 bases at J, with 16 bases in the middle. The CDR3 spans 15 residues. Germline loops: CDR1 KGHSH, CDR2 LQKENI. CDR3 sequence reads: CASSSDLNRPGELFF. CDR3 sequence (DNA): TGTGCCAGCTCATCCGACTTAAACCGTCCCGGGGAGCTGTTTTTT.

The rearrangement uses TRBV5-6 and TRBJ2-2; 7 bases are a match to TRBD2. The CDR3 totals 16 residues. Trimming at V came to 4 bases and at J to 3 bases, leaving 9 bases not matched to a gene. The germline CDR1 and CDR2 sequences are SGHDT and YYEEEE. The CDR3 DNA is TGTGCCAGCAGCCATCAAACTAGCGTATACACCGGGGAGCTGTTTTTT. Translating gives CASSHQTSVYTGELFF.

This chain uses TRBV5-8 with TRBJ1-1; the D is unclear. The germline gives CDR1 SGHTS, CDR2 YDEGEE. Between the trimmed V and J ends, which lost 4 bases and 8 bases, there was a span of 15 bases. CDR3 size: 13 residues. The CDR3 DNA reads TGTGCCAGCAGCCCCGGTGGAAGCGTAGAAGCTTTCTTT. It yields the protein CASSPGGSVEAFF.

This sequence joins TRBV2 and TRBJ2-7; TRBD1 matches at 9 bases. The trim removed 4 bases at V and 4 bases at J, leaving 5 bases unmatched. Germline CDR1 and CDR2: SNHLY and FYNNEI. The CDR3 spans 14 residues. In nucleotides, the CDR3 is TGTGCCAGCAGTGGGGGACAGGGAAGTTACGAGCAGTACTTC. Amino acids: CASSGGQGSYEQYF.